This T cell receptor beta chain was captured in a study of T cell responses to AZD1222 COVID-19 vaccine. Broader study findings: AZD1222 recipients seropositive at baseline numbered only 6 or 7.

The protocol was immunoSEQ multiplex PCR, while the TCRdb copy is restricted to in-frame clones and leaves out a portion. The sample shows 150,000 to 200,000 clones, approximately 92% of them seen only once. Turning to this clone: The antigen remains unidentified.

Sequencing was performed on peripheral blood, taken on day 0 of AZD1222 vaccination. The TCR sequence derives from an adult in good health.

The CDR3 spells CAIRGTSGTTGELFF. CDR3 DNA sequence: TGTGCCATCAGGGGGACTAGCGGGACTACCGGGGAGCTGTTTTTT. The rearrangement joins TRBV10-3 to TRBJ2-2, with 13 bases that match TRBD2. This CDR3 is built from 15 residues. CDR1 and CDR2 from the germline V gene are ENHRY and SYGVKD. The J segment lost 5 bases and the V segment lost 6 bases, leaving 3 bases of the junction unmatched.